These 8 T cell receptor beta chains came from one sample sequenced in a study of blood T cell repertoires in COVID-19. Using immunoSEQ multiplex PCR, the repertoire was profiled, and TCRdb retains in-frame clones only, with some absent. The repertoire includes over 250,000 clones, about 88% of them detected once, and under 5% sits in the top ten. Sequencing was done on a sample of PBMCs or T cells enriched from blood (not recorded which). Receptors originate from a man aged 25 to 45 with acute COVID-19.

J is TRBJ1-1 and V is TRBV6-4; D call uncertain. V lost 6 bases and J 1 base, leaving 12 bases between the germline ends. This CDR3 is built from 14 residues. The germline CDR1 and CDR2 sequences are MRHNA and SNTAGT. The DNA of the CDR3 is TGTGCCAGCAGGGACCTAGGTAGGAACACTGAAGCTTTCTTT. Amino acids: CASRDLGRNTEAFF.

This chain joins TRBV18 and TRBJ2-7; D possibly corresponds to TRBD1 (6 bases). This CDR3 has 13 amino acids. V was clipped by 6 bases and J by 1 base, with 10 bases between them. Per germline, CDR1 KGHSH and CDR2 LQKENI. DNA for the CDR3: TGTGCCAGCTCTCATGGACAGTCCTACGAGCAGTACGTC. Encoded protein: CASSHGQSYEQYV.

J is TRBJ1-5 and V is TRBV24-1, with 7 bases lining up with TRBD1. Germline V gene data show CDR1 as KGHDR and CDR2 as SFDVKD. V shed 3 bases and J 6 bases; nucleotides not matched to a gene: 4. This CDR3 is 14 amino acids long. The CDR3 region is CATSDGQEGQPQHF. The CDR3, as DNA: TGTGCCACCAGTGATGGACAGGAGGGTCAGCCCCAGCATTTT.

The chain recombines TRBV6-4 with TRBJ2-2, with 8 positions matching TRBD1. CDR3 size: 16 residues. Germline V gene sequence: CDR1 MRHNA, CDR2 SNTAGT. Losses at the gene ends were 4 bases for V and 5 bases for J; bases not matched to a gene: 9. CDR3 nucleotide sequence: TGTGCCAGCAGTGTAGTCGGGACAGGTGGGACCGGGGAGCTGTTTTTT. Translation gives CASSVVGTGGTGELFF.

The CDR3 bases are TGTGCCACCAGTGACTTTAGCGGGGGTCTCACAGATACGCAGTATTTT. It is translated as CATSDFSGGLTDTQYF. The V call is TRBV24-1, the J call TRBJ2-3; TRBD2 matches at 9 bases. Germline lookup yields CDR1 KGHDR and CDR2 SFDVKD. The V segment lost 4 bases and the J segment 2 bases; nucleotides outside the gene matches: 6. The CDR3 spans 16 residues.

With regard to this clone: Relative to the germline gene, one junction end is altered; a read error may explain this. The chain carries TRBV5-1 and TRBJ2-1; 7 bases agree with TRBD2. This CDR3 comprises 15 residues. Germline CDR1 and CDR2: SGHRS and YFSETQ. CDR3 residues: CASREGGRSHNEQFF. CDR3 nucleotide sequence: TGTGCCAGCAGGGAAGGCGGGAGATCCCACAATGAGCAGTTCTTC.

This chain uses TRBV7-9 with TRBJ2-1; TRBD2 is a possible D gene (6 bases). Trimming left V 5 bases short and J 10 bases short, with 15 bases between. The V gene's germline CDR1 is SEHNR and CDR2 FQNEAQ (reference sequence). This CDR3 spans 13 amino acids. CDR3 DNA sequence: TGTGCCAGCAGCGCACAGACTAGACACGAGCAGTTCTTC. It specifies CASSAQTRHEQFF. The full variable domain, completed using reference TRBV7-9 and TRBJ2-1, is DTGVSQNPRHKITKRGQNVTFRCDPISEHNRLYWYRQTLGQGPEFLTYFQNEAQLEKSRLLSDRFSAERPKGSFSTLEIQRTEQGDSAMYLCASSAQTRHEQFFGPGTRLTVL.

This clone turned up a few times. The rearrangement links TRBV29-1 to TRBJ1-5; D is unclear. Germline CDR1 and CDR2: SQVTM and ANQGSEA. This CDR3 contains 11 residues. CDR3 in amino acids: CSAGSDQPQHF. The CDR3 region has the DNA TGCAGTGCGGGTAGTGATCAGCCCCAGCATTTT.